The 7 T cell receptor beta chains reported below all come from one sample, sequenced in a study of post-analysis software for immune sequencing data. Study conclusions and caveats: Included in a set of a few TRBV segments more frequent in patients than controls were TRBV5-6, TRBV5-1 and TRBV20-1.

Carried by the TCR beta cDNA libraries were unique molecular identifiers. From the PCR reads, TCRdb called clonotypes with MiXCR, one entry per CDR3 protein. The sample holds some 690,000 distinct CDR3 sequences, more than 50% seen once. Their recognized antigens are unknown. The sample taken for sequencing was blood. The receptors shown here come from a girl aged 2 to 10 with multiple sclerosis.

This clonotype was seen once. V usage is TRBV11-2 and J usage is TRBJ2-4; no firm D call. The better agreement between TRBJ2-7 and the DNA end casts doubt on the J call. The CDR3 consists of 14 residues. The germline V gene encodes CDR1 SGHAT and CDR2 FQNNGV. The CDR3 loop reads CASSLGPRALEQYF. The CDR3 DNA reads as TGTGCCAGCAGCTTAGGGCCTAGGGCCCTCGAGCAGTACTTC.

The chain recombines TRBV14 with TRBJ2-3, with D maybe TRBD2 (5 bases). Germline values: CDR1 SGHDN, CDR2 FVKESK. The CDR3 has 14 amino acids. V lost 4 bases to trimming and J lost 2 bases, with 10 bases between them. CDR3 nucleotide sequence: TGTGCCAGCAGCCGGGAGTATTACACAGATACGCAGTATTTT. Protein sequence: CASSREYYTDTQYF.

V usage is TRBV5-1 and J usage is TRBJ2-5; tentative D call: TRBD2 (5 bases). Germline V lookup: CDR1 SGHRS, CDR2 YFSETQ. CDR3 length: 15 amino acids. Trimming took off 4 bases at V and 1 base at J, with 14 bases between the two ends. In DNA form, the CDR3 reads TGCGCCAGCAGCCGAAGTAGCGCCTCCCAAGAGACCCAGTACTTC. This gives the protein CASSRSSASQETQYF.

V is TRBV5-6 and J is TRBJ2-1; 8 bases are shared with TRBD1. The germline CDR1 and CDR2 sequences are SGHDT and YYEEEE. The CDR3 extends over 16 amino acids. V trimming: 1 base; J trimming: 6 bases; junction bases outside the gene matches: 9. The CDR3: CASSLRVGQGRNEQFF. CDR3 nucleotides: TGTGCCAGCAGCTTGCGGGTCGGACAGGGTCGCAATGAGCAGTTCTTC.

CDR3 nucleotides: TGTGCCAGCAGCTTACAAGGACCGCTAAATTCTAACTATGGCTACACCTTC. Translating it yields CASSLQGPLNSNYGYTF. The chain carries TRBV7-2 and TRBJ1-2, with D unresolved. Germline-derived CDR1 and CDR2 are SGHTA and FQGNSA. Trimming shortened V by 2 bases and J by 0 bases, and 16 bases separated the two germline ends. This CDR3 comprises 17 residues.

This rearrangement joins TRBV29-1 to TRBJ2-1, with a weak D call TRBD2 (7 bases). This CDR3 spans 14 amino acids. Per the germline V gene, CDR1 is SQVTM and CDR2 is ANQGSEA. V was shortened by 0 bases and J by 4 bases, with 10 bases between the two germline ends. The CDR3 sequence: CSVEDKGGYNEQFF. CDR3 bases: TGCAGCGTTGAAGATAAGGGGGGGTACAATGAGCAGTTCTTC.

This clonotype was seen a few times. The chain carries TRBV7-3 and TRBJ2-3; possibly TRBD2 for D (5 bases). Trimming shortened V by 2 bases and J by 4 bases, and 16 bases separated the two germline ends. Germline V CDR1 and CDR2: SGHTA, FQGTGA. CDR3 length: 16 residues. The CDR3 nucleotides read TGTGCCAGCAGCTTAGAGGGCCGACGTGGGCCAGATACGCAGTATTTT. It is translated as CASSLEGRRGPDTQYF.